These 25 T cell receptor beta chains originate from one sample sequenced in a study of T cells in Graves' hyperthyroidism and ophthalmopathy. Amplification yielded TCR beta CDR3 regions, with RNA transcripts as the source. Primed by the HTBI set, a first-round RT-PCR was run on the TCR CDR3. TCRdb reanalysed the multiplex PCR reads using MiXCR and keeps one entry per CDR3 protein. The sample includes hundreds of thousands of distinct CDR3 sequences, 15% to 20% seen only once; the top ten take approximately 18%. Sequencing input: blood. The receptor set was obtained from a woman younger than 30 with Graves' ophthalmopathy.

This clonotype occurred a few times. The chain is built from TRBV6-4 and TRBJ2-7; 7 bases are a match to TRBD1. This CDR3 has 16 amino acids. The V and J ends lost 3 bases and 3 bases, in that order; junction bases with no gene match: 11. Looked up from germline, CDR1 is MRHNA and CDR2 is SNTAGT. The CDR3 DNA reads as TGTGCCAGCAGTGAGAGGCCGGGACAGTTCTTCTACGAGCAGTACTTC. Protein: CASSERPGQFFYEQYF.

This clonotype was seen repeatedly, ten times or more. The chain is built from TRBV7-9 and TRBJ1-1, with a weak D call TRBD1 (5 bases). Germline assignment: CDR1 SEHNR and CDR2 FQNEAQ (reference sequence). The CDR3 has 15 amino acids. V was pared by 6 bases and J by 2 bases, with 16 bases between. CDR3 DNA sequence: TGTGCCAGCAGATCCCTTGGACAAATTAACACTGAAGCTTTCTTT. Its protein product is CASRSLGQINTEAFF. Drawing the rest from reference TRBV7-9 and TRBJ1-1, the complete variable domain is DTGVSQNPRHKITKRGQNVTFRCDPISEHNRLYWYRQTLGQGPEFLTYFQNEAQLEKSRLLSDRFSAERPKGSFSTLEIQRTEQGDSAMYLCASRSLGQINTEAFFGQGTRLTVV.

A remark on this clonotype: Just one base apart from a much larger clone, this may be a read error. The rearrangement links TRBV28 to TRBJ1-3, with D unresolved. The CDR3 consists of 14 residues. Germline V gene lookup returns CDR1 MDHEN and CDR2 SYDVKM. The CDR3 protein is CACSLLTGGNTIYF. For the CDR3, the DNA is TGTGCCTGCAGTTTATTGACCGGCGGAAACACCATATATTTT.

This chain uses TRBV3-1 with TRBJ2-2, with 15 bases identical to TRBD2. The V gene end was trimmed by 4 bases and the J gene end by 3 bases; junction bases not matched to a gene: 3. This CDR3 spans 17 amino acids. Germline V gene sequence: CDR1 LGHDT, CDR2 YNNKEL (reference sequence). In DNA, the CDR3 is TGTGCCAGCAGCCGTGGACTAGCGGGAGGGGACACCGGGGAGCTGTTTTTT. Translation: CASSRGLAGGDTGELFF.

In this sample, this clonotype turned up many times. The V and J genes are TRBV7-2 and TRBJ1-5; D might be TRBD1 (5 bases). The germline CDR1 and CDR2 sequences are SGHTA and FQGNSA. V was shortened by 4 bases and J by 2 bases, with 15 bases between the two germline ends. The CDR3 contains 16 residues. Here the CDR3 DNA reads TGTGCCAGCAGCTCCCCCGGGGGTGGGGGCAATCAGCCCCAGCATTTT. Translating it yields CASSSPGGGGNQPQHF.

In this sample, this clonotype turned up many times. The rearrangement uses TRBV30 and TRBJ1-2; 9 bases match TRBD1. The CDR3 totals 13 residues. The trim removed 5 bases at V and 7 bases at J, leaving 8 bases unmatched. CDR1 is GTSNPN, CDR2 SVGIG, per germline (reference sequence). CDR3 nucleotide sequence: TGTGCCTGGGACGGACAGGGGAGGGTTGGCTACACCTTC. The encoded protein is CAWDGQGRVGYTF.

The rearrangement links TRBV29-1 to TRBJ2-7, with 10 bases fitting TRBD1. Germline CDR1 reads SQVTM; CDR2 reads ANQGSEA. The CDR3 sequence is 12 residues long. The J segment lost 4 bases and the V segment lost 4 bases, leaving 1 base of the junction unmatched. The CDR3 loop is CSVGGQGYEQYF. Here the CDR3 DNA reads TGCAGCGTTGGGGGACAGGGGTACGAGCAGTACTTC.

This clonotype was seen many times. This chain uses TRBV28 with TRBJ2-7; D is undetermined. Germline CDR1 reads MDHEN; CDR2 reads SYDVKM. Trimming took 5 bases from V and 3 from J, leaving 8 bases between them. The CDR3 spans 12 residues. In DNA form, the CDR3 reads TGTGCCAGCAGTGGACCCATCTACGAGCAGTACTTC. Protein product: CASSGPIYEQYF.

This clonotype has just a few counts. The chain has TRBV6-1 and TRBJ1-2; D is uncertain. Trimming stripped 7 bases from V and 0 bases from J, with 9 bases between. This CDR3 has 13 amino acids. In germline, CDR1 is MNHNS, CDR2 SASEGT. In nucleotides, the CDR3 is TGTGCCAGCACGATCGATTCTAACTATGGCTACACCTTC. Its translation is CASTIDSNYGYTF.

There are many counts of this clonotype. In DNA, the CDR3 is TGTGCCAGCAGTTTCGGGACTAGCGGGAGTGGGTACAATGAGCAGTTCTTC. Protein: CASSFGTSGSGYNEQFF. The J gene is TRBJ2-1, the V gene TRBV27; TRBD2 matches at 14 bases. The germline V gene encodes CDR1 MNHEY and CDR2 SMNVEV (reference sequence). Losses at the gene ends were 3 bases for V and 4 bases for J; bases not matched to a gene: 5. CDR3 length equals 17 residues.

This clonotype was detected many times. This sequence joins TRBV11-2 and TRBJ1-5; D ambiguous. The V end was cut by 1 base, the J end by 2 bases, with 12 bases between. Per germline, CDR1 SGHAT and CDR2 FQNNGV. CDR3 size: 16 residues. This CDR3 is CASSLVSPSGNQPQHF. CDR3 DNA sequence: TGTGCCAGCAGCTTAGTCTCCCCGTCGGGCAATCAGCCCCAGCATTTT. Full variable domain (rest looked up from reference TRBV11-2 and TRBJ1-5): EAGVAQSPRYKIIEKRQSVAFWCNPISGHATLYWYQQILGQGPKLLIQFQNNGVVDDSQLPKDRFSAERLKGVDSTLKIQPAKLEDSAVYLCASSLVSPSGNQPQHFGDGTRLSIL.

Ten or more counts support this clonotype. The J gene is TRBJ2-1, the V gene TRBV14; weak D call: TRBD2 (6 bases). Germline V gene data show CDR1 as SGHDN and CDR2 as FVKESK. This CDR3 has 15 amino acids. Trimming pared 5 bases from V and 6 bases from J, leaving 17 bases between. The CDR3 DNA reads as TGTGCCAGCAGCTCCCAGAGACTAGTGGCCAATGAGCAGTTCTTC. Its translation is CASSSQRLVANEQFF.

This clonotype was counted at least ten times. The chain joins TRBV30 to TRBJ2-1; TRBD2 agrees at 8 bases. Germline V lookup: CDR1 GTSNPN, CDR2 SVGIG (reference sequence). V was pared by 5 bases and J by 0 bases, with 12 bases of the junction left unmatched. CDR3 length: 17 amino acids. CDR3 in DNA: TGTGCCTGGGTACTAGCCGGGGGGGGCTACTCCTACAATGAGCAGTTCTTC. Amino acids: CAWVLAGGGYSYNEQFF.

The chain has TRBV6-2 or TRBV6-3 and TRBJ1-5; no firm D call. This CDR3 is built from 16 residues. Germline lookup yields CDR1 MNHEY and CDR2 SVGEGT. Trimming took off 0 bases at V and 5 bases at J, with 14 bases between the two ends. CDR3: CASSYSIRGGDQPQHF. CDR3 coding DNA: TGTGCCAGCAGTTACTCGATTCGGGGTGGTGATCAGCCCCAGCATTTT.

This sequence joins TRBV5-1 and TRBJ1-2, with 12 positions matching TRBD1. V trimming: 5 bases; J trimming: 7 bases; junction bases outside the gene matches: 6. This CDR3 has 14 amino acids. In germline, CDR1 is SGHRS, CDR2 YFSETQ. Here the CDR3 DNA reads TGCGCCAGCAGTGCCGGGACAGGGGGCATTGGCTACACCTTC. Amino acid sequence: CASSAGTGGIGYTF.

The chain carries TRBV10-3 and TRBJ2-3, with D tentatively TRBD1 or TRBD2 (5 bases each). The germline V and J ends were trimmed by 8 bases and 0 bases, with 6 bases remaining between them. Per germline, CDR1 ENHRY and CDR2 SYGVKD. The CDR3 consists of 12 residues. CDR3 loop: CAIGGSTDTQYF. CDR3 bases: TGTGCCATCGGGGGTAGCACAGATACGCAGTATTTT.

The V and J genes are TRBV2 and TRBJ1-5; D gene ambiguous. The germline V gene encodes CDR1 SNHLY and CDR2 FYNNEI. Trimming took off 2 bases at V and 7 bases at J, with 12 bases between the two ends. CDR3 length: 14 amino acids. CDR3 residues: CASSESHLGQPQHF. CDR3 coding DNA: TGTGCCAGCAGTGAATCCCACCTGGGGCAGCCCCAGCATTTT.

The chain employs TRBV5-5 and TRBJ2-7; D could derive from TRBD1 or TRBD2 (5 bases each). This CDR3 spans 15 amino acids. Trimming pared 3 bases from V and 1 base from J, leaving 14 bases between. Looked up from germline, CDR1 is SGHKS and CDR2 is YYEKEE (reference sequence). The CDR3 DNA reads as TGTGCCAGCAGCTCGGGGCCGGGGTCGTCCTACGAGCAGTACTTC. It is translated as CASSSGPGSSYEQYF.

This clonotype was found many times. This chain links TRBV7-6 with TRBJ2-1; no clear D. The CDR3 sequence is 13 residues long. V lost 5 bases and J 4 bases, leaving 9 bases between the germline ends. From germline, CDR1 is SGHVS and CDR2 FNYEAQ. CDR3 amino acids: CASSREWYNEQFF. In DNA, the CDR3 is TGTGCCAGCAGCCGCGAGTGGTACAATGAGCAGTTCTTC. The complete variable domain, with remaining parts taken from reference TRBV7-6 and TRBJ2-1, reads GAGVSQSPRYKVTKRGQDVALRCDPISGHVSLYWYRQALGQGPEFLTYFNYEAQQDKSGLPNDRFSAERPEGSISTLTIQRTEQRDSAMYRCASSREWYNEQFFGPGTRLTVL.

The chain recombines TRBV6-1 with TRBJ2-1; 9 bases are shared with TRBD2. The J segment lost 4 bases and the V segment lost 6 bases, leaving 7 bases of the junction unmatched. Germline loops: CDR1 MNHNS, CDR2 SASEGT. This CDR3 is 15 amino acids long. The CDR3 sequence is CASRSTSGSYNEQFF. The CDR3 region has the DNA TGTGCCAGCAGATCCACTAGCGGGTCGTACAATGAGCAGTTCTTC.

This clonotype was seen at least ten times. This chain connects TRBV7-8 to TRBJ1-1; D is undetermined. V shed 1 base and J shed 1 base, with 25 bases lying between them. The CDR3 runs to 20 residues. Germline-derived CDR1 and CDR2 are SGHVS and FQNEAQ. For the CDR3, the DNA is TGTGCCAGCAGCTTAGGTCCCGTGATTAGGACCAGAAACAAGAACACTGAAGCTTTCTTT. This sequence encodes CASSLGPVIRTRNKNTEAFF.

At least ten counts were recorded for this clonotype. The chain uses TRBV11-2 and TRBJ2-1; 8 nucleotides match TRBD2. The CDR3 contains 15 residues. V shed 5 bases and J 5 bases; nucleotides not matched to a gene: 8. CDR1 and CDR2 from the germline V gene are SGHAT and FQNNGV. The CDR3 is CASSPTRGGNNEQFF. The CDR3 bases are TGTGCCAGCAGCCCCACTCGCGGGGGGAACAATGAGCAGTTCTTC.

This clonotype occurred a few times. The chain has TRBV19 and TRBJ1-1; tentatively, D is TRBD1 (6 bases). This CDR3 is 14 amino acids long. V was clipped by 7 bases and J by 4 bases, with 16 bases between them. Germline-derived CDR1 and CDR2 are LNHDA and SQIVND (reference sequence). As DNA, the CDR3 is TGTGCCAGTACCCCATTTGGACAGACCACTGAAGCTTTCTTT. It translates to CASTPFGQTTEAFF.

This clonotype was seen more than once but under ten times. The chain employs TRBV10-3 and TRBJ2-7; TRBD2 might be the D (5 bases). Germline assignment: CDR1 ENHRY and CDR2 SYGVKD. V lost 10 bases to trimming and J lost 0 bases, with 13 bases between them. This CDR3 is 13 amino acids long. CDR3 amino acids: CATQAGDSYEQYF. CDR3 in DNA: TGTGCCACCCAGGCCGGGGACTCCTACGAGCAGTACTTC.

Here the CDR3 reads CASSLRNPGANVLTF. DNA of the CDR3: TGTGCCAGCAGCTTGAGGAACCCTGGGGCCAACGTCCTGACTTTC. The V gene is TRBV13, the J gene TRBJ2-6; D remains ambiguous. The CDR3 is 15 amino acids. Trimming shortened V by 3 bases and J by 2 bases, and 8 bases separated the two germline ends. CDR1 PRHDT and CDR2 FYEKMQ come from the germline V gene (reference sequence).